The clone carrying this TCR beta chain was recorded a few times. Its cognate antigen is unknown. The V and J ends lost 4 bases and 3 bases respectively, with 16 bases between them. Germline CDR1 is SGHNT and CDR2 is YENEEA. This CDR3 region has 15 residues. The sample belongs to a study of post-analysis software for immune sequencing data. Study observations and caveats: There were about five TRBV segments more frequent in patients than controls, and TRBV5-6, TRBV5-1 and TRBV20-1 were among them. A significant reduction in normalized Chao1 diversity was observed in multiple sclerosis patients versus controls.

Built from TCR beta cDNA, the libraries had unique molecular identifiers in them. Via MiXCR, TCRdb re-called the PCR reads, giving one row per CDR3 protein. The data show 550,000 to 700,000 distinct CDR3 sequences, around 47% seen once. The source of this sequence is a girl under 18 with multiple sclerosis. The chain recombines TRBV11-3 with TRBJ2-7, with D unresolved. The sample consisted of blood. CDR3 region: CASSSGLRGSYEQYF. CDR3 in DNA: TGTGCCAGCAGCTCAGGTCTCAGAGGAAGCTACGAGCAGTACTTC.